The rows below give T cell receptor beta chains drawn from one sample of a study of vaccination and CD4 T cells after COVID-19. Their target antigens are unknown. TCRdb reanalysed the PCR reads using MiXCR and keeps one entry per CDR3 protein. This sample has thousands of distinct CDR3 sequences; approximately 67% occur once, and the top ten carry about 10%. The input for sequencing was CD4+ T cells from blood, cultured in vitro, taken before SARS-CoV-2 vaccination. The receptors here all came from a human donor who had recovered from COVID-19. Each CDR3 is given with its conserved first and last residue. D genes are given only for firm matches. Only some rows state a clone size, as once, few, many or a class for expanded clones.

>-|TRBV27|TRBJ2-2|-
CASSSVDRTTGELFF
TGTGCCAGCAGTTCCGTCGACAGGACCACCGGGGAGCTGTTTTTT
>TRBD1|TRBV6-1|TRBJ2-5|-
CASSFRDSSWTQYF
TGTGCCAGCAGCTTCCGGGACAGCTCGTGGACCCAGTACTTC
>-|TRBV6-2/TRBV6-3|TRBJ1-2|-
CASSVTQTSYGYTF
TGTGCCAGCAGTGTAACCCAGACATCCTATGGCTACACCTTC
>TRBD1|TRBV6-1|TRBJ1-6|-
CASKTGSAYNSPLHF
TGTGCCAGCAAGACAGGGTCTGCCTATAATTCACCCCTCCACTTT
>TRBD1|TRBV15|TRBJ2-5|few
CATSRDGRGRRETQYF
TGTGCCACCAGCAGAGATGGCAGGGGGCGACGCGAGACCCAGTACTTC
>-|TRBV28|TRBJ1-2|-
CASLDFRPAGSNYGYTF
TGTGCCAGTCTTGACTTTCGGCCAGCGGGTTCTAACTATGGCTACACCTTC
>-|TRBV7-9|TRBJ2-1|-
CASDRQDYNEQFF
TGTGCCAGCGACCGACAGGATTACAATGAGCAGTTCTTC
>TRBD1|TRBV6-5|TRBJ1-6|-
CASSWDRVRGGNSPLHF
TGTGCCAGCAGTTGGGACAGGGTGAGAGGGGGGAATTCACCCCTCCACTTT
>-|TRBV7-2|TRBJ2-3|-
CASSTLAGGFTDTQYF
TGTGCCAGCAGCACACTAGCCGGGGGTTTCACAGATACGCAGTATTTT
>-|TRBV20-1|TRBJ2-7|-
CSARDATGDYEQYF
TGCAGTGCTAGAGATGCCACAGGAGATTACGAGCAGTACTTC
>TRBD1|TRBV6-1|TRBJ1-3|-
CASKGTGGGNTIYF
TGTGCCAGCAAAGGGACAGGGGGAGGAAACACCATATATTTT
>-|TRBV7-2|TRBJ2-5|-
CASSLIQETQYF
TGTGCCAGCAGCTTAATTCAAGAGACCCAGTACTTC
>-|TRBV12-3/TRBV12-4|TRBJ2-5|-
CASSFQGRGRQETQYF
TGTGCCAGCAGTTTCCAAGGTCGGGGCCGCCAAGAGACCCAGTACTTC
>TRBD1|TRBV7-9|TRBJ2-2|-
CASMDRSQLYAGELFF
TGTGCCAGCATGGACAGGAGTCAGTTATATGCCGGGGAGCTGTTTTTT
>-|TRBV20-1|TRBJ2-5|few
CSASGGQLTQYF
TGCAGTGCTAGCGGGGGGCAATTGACCCAGTACTTC
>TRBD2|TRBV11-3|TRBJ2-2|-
CASSEREAANTGELFF
TGTGCCAGCAGCGAACGGGAGGCGGCGAACACCGGGGAGCTGTTTTTT
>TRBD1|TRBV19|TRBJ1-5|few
CASSQGARQPQHF
TGTGCCAGTTCTCAGGGGGCCAGACAGCCCCAGCATTTT
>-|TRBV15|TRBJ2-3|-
CATSSGLYASTDTQYF
TGTGCCACCAGCAGTGGACTGTACGCCAGCACAGATACGCAGTATTTT
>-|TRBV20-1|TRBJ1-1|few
CSAVDGRKGYTEAFF
TGCAGTGCCGTCGACGGCCGAAAGGGGTACACTGAAGCTTTCTTT
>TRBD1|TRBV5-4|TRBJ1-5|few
CASSLTGTGLPNQPQHF
TGTGCCAGCAGCTTGACCGGGACAGGTCTACCAAATCAGCCCCAGCATTTT
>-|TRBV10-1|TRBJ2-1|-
CASSEGGNGGYEQFF
TGCGCCAGCAGTGAAGGGGGGAATGGAGGCTATGAGCAGTTCTTC
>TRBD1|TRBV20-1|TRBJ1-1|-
CSAVTGENTEAFF
TGCAGTGCTGTAACAGGGGAGAACACTGAAGCTTTCTTT
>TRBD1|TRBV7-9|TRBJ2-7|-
CASSATGGQTYEQYF
TGTGCCAGCAGCGCAACAGGGGGCCAAACCTACGAGCAGTACTTC
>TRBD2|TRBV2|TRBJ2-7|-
CASTLARYEQYF
TGTGCCAGCACACTAGCGAGGTACGAGCAGTACTTC
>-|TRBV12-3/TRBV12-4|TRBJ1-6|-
CASSFGWENSPLHF
TGTGCCAGCAGTTTTGGTTGGGAGAATTCACCCCTCCACTTT
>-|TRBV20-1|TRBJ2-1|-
CSASPDSYEQFF
TGCAGTGCTAGCCCCGACAGTTACGAGCAGTTCTTC
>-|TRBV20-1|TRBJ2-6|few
CSANKGTGANVLTF
TGCAGTGCCAATAAAGGGACGGGGGCCAACGTCCTGACTTTC
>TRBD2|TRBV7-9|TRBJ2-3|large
CASSRGTSELGGTDTQYF
TGTGCCAGCAGCCGAGGTACTAGCGAACTTGGGGGCACAGATACGCAGTATTTT
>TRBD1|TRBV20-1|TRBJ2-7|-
CSAWDRGSYEQYF
TGCAGTGCTTGGGACAGGGGATCCTACGAGCAGTACTTC
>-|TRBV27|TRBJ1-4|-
CASAPRGMGNEKLFF
TGTGCCAGCGCCCCCCGAGGGATGGGTAATGAAAAACTGTTTTTT
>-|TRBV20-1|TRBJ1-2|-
CSALRDMNIGYTF
TGCAGCGCCCTCCGGGACATGAATATTGGCTACACCTTC
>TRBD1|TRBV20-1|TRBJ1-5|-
CSARLGQLNQPQHF
TGCAGTGCTAGGTTGGGACAGCTCAATCAGCCCCAGCATTTT
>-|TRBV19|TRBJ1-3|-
CASSRKSSGNTIYF
TGTGCCAGTAGTCGGAAGAGCTCTGGAAACACCATATATTTT
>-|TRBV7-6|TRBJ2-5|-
CASSLRVGETQYF
TGTGCCAGCAGCTTAAGGGTGGGCGAGACCCAGTACTTC
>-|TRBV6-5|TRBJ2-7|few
CASSYRHSSYEQYF
TGTGCCAGCAGTTACCGGCACAGTTCCTACGAGCAGTACTTC
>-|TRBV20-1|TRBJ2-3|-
CSARDNSATTDTQYF
TGCAGTGCTAGAGATAATAGCGCCACCACAGATACGCAGTATTTT
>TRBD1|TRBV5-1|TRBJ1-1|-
CASSRGSSGGDTEAFF
TGCGCCAGCAGTCGTGGATCATCAGGGGGTGACACTGAAGCTTTCTTT